Presented here are 26 T cell receptor beta chains from one specimen sequenced in a study of identical twins. MiXCR, applied by TCRdb to the 5' RACE reads, yields one record per CDR3 protein. The table shows 1.5 million to 2 million distinct CDR3 sequences, with about 32% occurring only once. The specimen was cord blood. These TCRs come from a newborn girl in good health.

This sequence joins TRBV4-2 and TRBJ2-1; 7 bases are shared with TRBD2. Germline V gene sequence: CDR1 LGHNA, CDR2 YNFKEQ. The V gene end was trimmed by 0 bases and the J gene end by 7 bases; junction bases not matched to a gene: 6. CDR3 length: 15 residues. In DNA form, the CDR3 reads TGTGCCAGCAGCCAAGATGGGGAGGGGTGGAATGAGCAGTTCTTC. It codes for CASSQDGEGWNEQFF.

The J gene is TRBJ2-5, the V gene TRBV7-9; 8 positions match TRBD1. The V gene's germline CDR1 is SEHNR and CDR2 FQNEAQ (reference sequence). The length of the CDR3 is 16 residues. Losses at the gene ends were 1 base for V and 2 bases for J; bases not matched to a gene: 6. CDR3 nucleotides: TGTGCCAGCAGCTTAGTCTTCTGGACAGGGCAAGAGACCCAGTACTTC. This gives the protein CASSLVFWTGQETQYF.

This clonotype showed up just a few times. This sequence joins TRBV11-2 and TRBJ2-1; possible D gene TRBD1, 5 bases. Germline CDR1 is SGHAT and CDR2 is FQNNGV. The CDR3 totals 13 residues. V lost 0 bases, J lost 8 bases, and 8 bases lay in between. The CDR3 is CASSLDLGDEQFF. DNA for the CDR3: TGTGCCAGCAGCTTAGATCTAGGGGATGAGCAGTTCTTC.

The chain recombines TRBV13 with TRBJ2-7, with 7 bases identical to TRBD2. This CDR3 has 14 residues. With 6 bases clipped from V and 2 bases from J, the junction kept 7 bases outside the gene matches. Germline V CDR1 and CDR2: PRHDT, FYEKMQ (reference sequence). The CDR3 protein is CASRVSGRAYEQYF. DNA of the CDR3: TGTGCCAGCAGGGTTAGCGGGCGAGCCTACGAGCAGTACTTC.

This clonotype was recorded a few times. The rearrangement links TRBV4-2 to TRBJ2-3, with 9 bases aligning to TRBD2. Germline trimming cut 3 bases from V and 4 bases from J; bases unmatched to any gene: 2. The CDR3 consists of 14 residues. CDR1 is LGHNA and CDR2 is YNFKEQ in the germline V gene. CDR3 sequence: CASSQREGPDTQYF. The CDR3, as DNA: TGTGCCAGCAGCCAGCGGGAGGGACCAGATACGCAGTATTTT.

This sequence joins TRBV7-2 and TRBJ2-3; 11 bases are a match to TRBD2. The V and J ends lost 5 bases and 0 bases, in that order; junction bases with no gene match: 10. This CDR3 contains 18 residues. Germline assignment: CDR1 SGHTA and CDR2 FQGNSA. DNA for the CDR3: TGTGCCAGCAGCGCAACTAGCGGGAGCCCCCCTAGCACAGATACGCAGTATTTT. As protein: CASSATSGSPPSTDTQYF.

V and J are TRBV5-1 and TRBJ2-3; weak D call: TRBD1 (5 bases). Trimming pared 1 base from V and 5 bases from J, leaving 11 bases between. Germline-derived CDR1 and CDR2 are SGHRS and YFSETQ. There are 14 residues in the CDR3. CDR3 sequence (DNA): TGCGCCAGCAGCTTGAAGGGGCCTAAAGATACGCAGTATTTT. Protein: CASSLKGPKDTQYF.

This clonotype was counted many times. The J gene is TRBJ2-5, the V gene TRBV7-2; 7 bases map to TRBD2. The CDR3 consists of 13 residues. V lost 3 bases and J lost 5; bases outside the gene matches: 3. CDR1 SGHTA and CDR2 FQGNSA come from the germline V gene. CDR3 sequence (DNA): TGTGCCAGCAGCTTGAGCGGGGTTGAGACCCAGTACTTC. It encodes CASSLSGVETQYF.

The table lists this clonotype with many counts. CDR3: CASSQEVRAGGPDTQYF. The CDR3, as DNA: TGCGCCAGCAGCCAAGAGGTTAGAGCGGGAGGGCCAGATACGCAGTATTTT. The chain uses TRBV4-1 and TRBJ2-3, with 10 bases identical to TRBD2. Germline lookup yields CDR1 MGHRA and CDR2 YSYEKL. Trimming removed 0 bases from V and 4 bases from J; junction bases left unmatched: 7. The CDR3 has 17 amino acids.

The chain uses TRBV27 and TRBJ1-4; weak D call: TRBD1 (5 bases). The germline V and J ends were trimmed by 5 bases and 9 bases, with 13 bases remaining between them. The germline gives CDR1 MNHEY, CDR2 SMNVEV (reference sequence). The CDR3 runs 13 residues. Here the CDR3 DNA reads TGTGCCAGCAGTCCCTACCGACAGCAAAAACTGTTTTTT. Its protein product is CASSPYRQQKLFF.

The J gene is TRBJ1-4, the V gene TRBV11-2, with TRBD1 as a possible D gene (5 bases). V lost 5 bases to trimming and J lost 8 bases, with 12 bases between them. The CDR3 runs 13 residues. Germline V CDR1 and CDR2: SGHAT, FQNNGV. The CDR3 region has the DNA TGTGCCAGCAGCCCCACAGGCCACGAAAAACTGTTTTTT. Its translation is CASSPTGHEKLFF.

Points on this clonotype: One end of the junction is discordant with germline, which a read error may explain. V usage is TRBV15 and J usage is TRBJ2-5; D uncertain. Germline V gives CDR1 LNHNV, CDR2 YYDKDF (reference sequence). The CDR3 contains 13 residues. CDR3 amino acids: CATNSGGGEAQYF. In DNA, the CDR3 is TGTGCCACCAATAGTGGTGGTGGAGAGGCCCAGTACTTC.

A few counts support this clonotype. V and J are TRBV7-9 and TRBJ2-5; 8 nucleotides agree with TRBD2. J lost 11 bases, V lost 5 bases, and 16 bases had no gene match. The CDR3 spans 15 residues. CDR1 is SEHNR, CDR2 FQNEAQ, per germline (reference sequence). This chain's CDR3 is CASSLVAGGNNEQYF. The CDR3 DNA reads TGTGCCAGCAGCCTAGTCGCGGGAGGCAACAATGAGCAGTACTTC.

This clonotype was counted between two and nine times. This chain joins TRBV12-5 and TRBJ2-2; D ambiguous. Trimming shortened V by 7 bases and J by 7 bases, and 10 bases separated the two germline ends. CDR1 is LGHNT and CDR2 is FRNRAP in the germline V gene. This CDR3 has 12 residues. CDR3 sequence reads: CASAPINGELFF. CDR3 coding DNA: TGTGCTAGTGCCCCTATCAACGGGGAGCTGTTTTTT.

This clonotype was observed a single time. Relative to the germline gene, one junction end is altered; a read error may explain this. V gene TRBV3-1 combines with J gene TRBJ1-4, with D possibly being TRBD1 (5 bases). The CDR3 sequence is 15 residues long. Germline loops: CDR1 LGHDT, CDR2 YNNKEL (reference sequence). CDR3 DNA sequence: TGTGCCAGCAGCCCAGGGTTAACAACTAATGGAAAACTGTTTTTT. Translated: CASSPGLTTNGKLFF.

This clonotype has at least ten counts. The CDR3 spells CASSLDDGTNYGYTF. CDR3 bases: TGCGCCAGCAGCTTAGATGACGGTACTAACTATGGCTACACCTTC. The chain carries TRBV5-1 and TRBJ1-2; D uncertain. Germline V gives CDR1 SGHRS, CDR2 YFSETQ. Trimming removed 2 bases from V and 0 bases from J, with 11 bases in between. There are 15 residues in the CDR3.

Turning to this clonotype: Relative to the germline gene, one junction end is altered; a read error may explain this. The CDR3 region is CAGSARQGGNEKLFF. The CDR3 coding sequence is TGTGCCGGCAGTGCACGACAGGGCGGTAATGAAAAACTGTTTTTT. The rearrangement uses TRBV6-1 and TRBJ1-4; 7 nucleotides align to TRBD1. Germline loops: CDR1 MNHNS, CDR2 SASEGT. CDR3 length equals 15 residues.

This clonotype was seen a few times. The V call is TRBV2, the J call TRBJ2-3; 12 positions match TRBD2. Germline V lookup: CDR1 SNHLY, CDR2 FYNNEI. The CDR3 loop spans 16 amino acids. The J segment lost 0 bases and the V segment lost 6 bases, leaving 4 bases of the junction unmatched. DNA for the CDR3: TGTGCCAGCAGGCGCGGGACTAGCGGGAGCACAGATACGCAGTATTTT. Its translation is CASRRGTSGSTDTQYF.

V usage is TRBV6-1 and J usage is TRBJ2-7; 12 bases line up with TRBD2. V gave up 4 bases and J gave up 3 bases; unmatched junction bases: 4. The CDR3 has 15 amino acids. Germline-derived CDR1 and CDR2 are MNHNS and SASEGT. CDR3 amino acids: CASSGRTSGIYEQYF. The CDR3 nucleotides read TGTGCCAGCAGTGGAAGGACTAGCGGGATCTACGAGCAGTACTTC.

This clonotype has just a few counts. The V call is TRBV28, the J call TRBJ2-7; the D gene is possibly TRBD1 (6 bases). Germline V gives CDR1 MDHEN, CDR2 SYDVKM. V shed 7 bases and J shed 6 bases, with 13 bases lying between them. The CDR3 totals 12 residues. The chain's CDR3 is CASTLNRVEQYF. CDR3 bases: TGTGCCAGCACCCTAAACAGGGTCGAGCAGTACTTC.

This sequence joins TRBV6-1 and TRBJ1-5; no firm D call. Per germline, CDR1 MNHNS and CDR2 SASEGT. There are 14 residues in the CDR3. With 2 bases removed from V and 9 bases from J, the gap between germline ends came to 14 bases. The CDR3 sequence: CASSEPPGNRPQHF. The CDR3 DNA follows: TGTGCCAGCAGTGAACCACCGGGGAATAGGCCCCAGCATTTT.

This chain joins TRBV2 and TRBJ1-1; D is undetermined. Trimming left V 2 bases short and J 4 bases short, with 8 bases between. Germline V gene sequence: CDR1 SNHLY, CDR2 FYNNEI. The CDR3 has 13 amino acids. The DNA for the CDR3 is TGTGCCAGCAGTGAACGTGGATTCACTGAAGCTTTCTTT. Protein product: CASSERGFTEAFF.

V is TRBV5-1 and J is TRBJ2-7; D unclear. The CDR3 is 15 amino acids. V lost 0 bases, J lost 1 base, and 11 bases lay in between. Germline V gene lookup returns CDR1 SGHRS and CDR2 YFSETQ. This chain's CDR3 is CASSLVTPESYEQYF. CDR3 bases: TGCGCCAGCAGCTTGGTAACTCCAGAGTCCTACGAGCAGTACTTC.

This clonotype was observed a handful of times. The J gene is TRBJ2-7, the V gene TRBV29-1; D might be TRBD1 (7 bases). Looked up from germline, CDR1 is SQVTM and CDR2 is ANQGSEA. The ends were cut back, 4 bases at V and 2 bases at J, with 18 bases in the middle. The CDR3 extends over 15 amino acids. The CDR3 loop is CSVGSEGARTYEQYF. CDR3 sequence (DNA): TGCAGCGTTGGATCGGAGGGGGCGAGGACCTACGAGCAGTACTTC.

The chain has TRBV20-1 and TRBJ1-6; 9 nucleotides line up with TRBD1. This CDR3 region has 14 residues. The germline gives CDR1 DFQATT, CDR2 SNEGSKA (reference sequence). With 1 base clipped from V and 9 bases from J, the junction kept 4 bases outside the gene matches. CDR3 residues: CSARAGTGTSPLHF. DNA of the CDR3: TGCAGTGCTAGAGCCGGGACAGGGACTTCACCCCTCCACTTT.

The V gene is TRBV3-1, the J gene TRBJ2-5; TRBD2 agrees at 11 bases. The length of the CDR3 is 17 residues. The junction had 18 bases not matched to a gene; V was cut back by 4 bases and J by 11 bases. CDR1 is LGHDT and CDR2 is YNNKEL in the germline V gene (reference sequence). The CDR3 DNA reads TGTGCCAGCAGCCGGACCCCGGGACTAGCGGACCACAATGAGCAGTACTTC. It codes for CASSRTPGLADHNEQYF.